The T cell receptor (beta chain) under discussion was sequenced for a study of blood T cell repertoires in COVID-19 (dated by TCRdb to the early 2020s). The study in broad terms: Collaborator samples came from the United States, Italy and Spain and covered acute and convalescent phases of COVID-19. A freely available public database, intended as a resource for researchers studying the immune response to SARS-CoV-2, is where the repertoires were released. Sample metadata almost always included a de-identified subject ID, COVID-19 status, age in years and sex. Deeply sampled blood TCRbeta repertoires from subjects exposed to, actively infected with, or recovered from COVID-19 were included in the dataset. Where available, HLA class I and class II types were obtained from metadata supplied by the sample provider rather than from assay-based typing. The samples were drawn from two sources: the first 160 participants of the ongoing ImmuneRACE study, and fewer than 1,500 subjects contributed by 6 global collaborators. The material from the prospective study consisted of cDNA or gDNA derived from T cells, B-cell-depleted T cells, or PBMCs.

Study-wide conclusions, independent of this receptor: Clinical and demographic metadata were provided uncurated, with the amount varying by source and participant.

Reading the germline V gene (reference sequence) gives CDR1 LNHDA and CDR2 SQIVND. The CDR3 covers 15 residues, taking in both the cysteine and the phenylalanine. The entry retains the CDR3 DNA only, 45 bases that are in frame from base 1. At the junction V is shortened by 3 bases and J by 1 base, with 12 bases in between. Whole blood was collected in K2EDTA tubes by collaborating institutions according to the institutions' own protocols. For TCRbeta analysis, collaborators shipped samples in one of three forms: frozen whole blood, isolated PBMCs, or DNA extracted from either of those sample types. The immunoSEQ Assay, a bias-controlled multiplex PCR, was used to amplify TCRbeta CDR3 regions from genomic DNA. As for the original processing: Within the assay, amplification of reference gene primers was used to estimate how many nucleated cells each sample contained. To quantify the absolute abundance of each unique TCRbeta CDR3 rearrangement, sequence reads were collapsed and filtered. For each sample, productive Simpson clonality was calculated as the square root of Simpson's diversity index across productive rearrangements. Entries here come from immuneACCESS through TCRdb and include only in-frame sequences with V and J called. Some clones fail to appear in such tables; in the studies checked, an unresolved V gene covers under half of the shortfall, and the cause of the remainder is unknown. V and J calls and clone size follow that table, whereas D and trimming were derived from the DNA. The sample table holds roughly 53,000 clones, of which around 76% were seen once. Around 21% of the sample is held by the ten biggest clonotypes.

Notes on this clone: The target of this receptor is not known. No clone much larger than this one lies a single base away; base qualities are absent.

The clonotype comes from a man aged 45-65 years with active or convalescent COVID-19. The chain couples TRBV19 to TRBJ1-1; the D segment cannot be called with confidence. The sequenced sample consisted of peripheral blood. The sequenced DNA is TGTGCCAGTAGTATTCAGGCAGGATCGAACACTGAAGCTTTCTTT. It translates as CASSIQAGSNTEAFF.